Presented here are 16 T cell receptor beta chains from one specimen sequenced in a study of CD8 T cells in ankylosing spondylitis. A single record per CDR3 protein comes from TCRdb applying MiXCR to the 5' RACE reads. The sample consists of under 10,000 distinct CDR3 sequences, 3% to 4% of them appearing once. The specimen was blood, either unsorted or a sorted T cell fraction (not recorded which). The receptor source for this set is a female donor with ankylosing spondylitis or in good health (not recorded which).

This clonotype was counted at least ten times. The gene calls are TRBV9 and TRBJ2-7; D may be TRBD2 (6 bases). CDR1 and CDR2 (germline): SGDLS, YYNGEE. There are 15 residues in the CDR3. V dropped 5 bases and J dropped 0 bases, with 15 bases sitting between them. In nucleotides, the CDR3 is TGTGCCAGCAGTGAAGCGGGCTCGAGCTCCTACGAGCAGTACTTC. Amino acid sequence: CASSEAGSSSYEQYF.

The sample holds many counts of this clonotype. The rearrangement links TRBV9 to TRBJ2-1; D gene ambiguous. V lost 0 bases, J lost 8 bases, and 12 bases lay in between. Germline assignment: CDR1 SGDLS and CDR2 YYNGEE. CDR3 size: 14 residues. The CDR3, as DNA: TGTGCCAGCAGCGTAGGTATGTCGATGGATGAGCAGTTCTTC. Protein: CASSVGMSMDEQFF.

This clonotype was counted at least ten times. V and J are TRBV9 and TRBJ2-3, with D perhaps TRBD2 (6 bases). The CDR3 runs 16 residues. The V gene's germline CDR1 is SGDLS and CDR2 YYNGEE. The V end lost 3 bases, the J end lost 1 base, and 15 bases lay between the germline ends. CDR3 nucleotide sequence: TGTGCCAGCAGCGCAGGGTTTGGCGGGGGCACAGATACGCAGTATTTT. Its translation: CASSAGFGGGTDTQYF.

This clonotype was picked up many times. The chain recombines TRBV9 with TRBJ2-1; 9 bases align to TRBD1. The CDR3 runs 16 residues. Germline V gene sequence: CDR1 SGDLS, CDR2 YYNGEE. V lost 3 bases to trimming and J lost 8 bases; unmatched junction nucleotides: 12. The DNA for the CDR3 is TGTGCCAGCAGCGCCTCCGGGGGACAGGGTATAGATGAGCAGTTCTTC. It yields the protein CASSASGGQGIDEQFF.

The rearrangement joins TRBV9 to TRBJ2-2; TRBD1 matches at 8 bases. Germline CDR1 and CDR2: SGDLS and YYNGEE. V was pared by 0 bases and J by 3 bases, with 4 bases of the junction left unmatched. This CDR3 is built from 16 residues. This CDR3 reads CASSVAGQGYTGELFF. The DNA of the CDR3 is TGTGCCAGCAGCGTAGCAGGACAGGGATACACCGGGGAGCTGTTTTTT. The complete variable domain, with remaining parts taken from reference TRBV9 and TRBJ2-2, reads DSGVTQTPKHLITATGQRVTLRCSPRSGDLSVYWYQQSLDQGLQFLIQYYNGEERAKGNILERFSAQQFPDLHSELNLSSLELGDSALYFCASSVAGQGYTGELFFGEGSRLTVL.

Many counts were recorded for this clonotype. J is TRBJ2-6 and V is TRBV9; weak D call: TRBD1 (6 bases). V gave up 9 bases and J gave up 0 bases, with 10 bases separating them. Germline values: CDR1 SGDLS, CDR2 YYNGEE. The CDR3 extends over 14 amino acids. The CDR3 sequence: CATATGSGANVLTF. The CDR3 coding sequence is TGTGCCACGGCGACAGGCTCTGGGGCCAACGTCCTGACTTTC.

This clonotype was seen repeatedly, ten times or more. The V call is TRBV9, the J call TRBJ1-1; the D gene is possibly TRBD1 (5 bases). Germline values: CDR1 SGDLS, CDR2 YYNGEE. The V and J ends lost 2 bases and 2 bases respectively, with 13 bases between them. The CDR3 sequence is 15 residues long. The CDR3: CASSVLGGTNTEAFF. CDR3 nucleotides: TGTGCCAGCAGCGTTTTGGGAGGGACTAACACTGAAGCTTTCTTT.

This clonotype was counted at least ten times. V is TRBV9 and J is TRBJ2-3, with 7 bases identical to TRBD1. J was trimmed by 0 bases and V by 4 bases; bases with no gene match: 8. The CDR3 contains 16 residues. The V gene's germline CDR1 is SGDLS and CDR2 YYNGEE. CDR3 loop: CASSPSDRESTDTQYF. The CDR3 nucleotides read TGTGCCAGCAGCCCAAGTGACAGGGAGAGCACAGATACGCAGTATTTT.

This clonotype has more than one count but fewer than ten. The rearrangement uses TRBV9 and TRBJ2-1, with 7 positions matching TRBD2. J gave up 10 bases and V 0 bases, and 7 bases lay outside the gene matches. Germline V CDR1 and CDR2: SGDLS, YYNGEE. The CDR3 extends over 14 amino acids. DNA for the CDR3: TGTGCCAGCAGCGTAGGATCGGGGGGTGGGGAGCAGTTCTTC. It translates to CASSVGSGGGEQFF.

This clonotype came up once. A much larger clone differs by one base, so this may be a read error. The chain couples TRBV9 to TRBJ2-3; 9 positions match TRBD2. Germline trimming cut 4 bases from V and 4 bases from J; bases unmatched to any gene: 4. There are 14 residues in the CDR3. CDR1 SGDLS and CDR2 YYNGEE come from the germline V gene. DNA for the CDR3: TGTGCCAGCAGCCTCCGACTAGCGGCAGATACGCAGTATTTT. This encodes CASSLRLAADTQYF.

V is TRBV9 and J is TRBJ1-2; possible D gene TRBD1, 5 bases. This CDR3 comprises 14 residues. Trimming cost V 5 bases and J 4 bases, with 15 bases left between them. Germline CDR1 and CDR2: SGDLS and YYNGEE. DNA of the CDR3: TGTGCCAGCAGTTCCTGGGGGACCACCTATGGCTACACCTTC. Its translation is CASSSWGTTYGYTF.

This clonotype has a count of ten or more. The rearrangement uses TRBV9 and TRBJ1-1, with 7 bases that match TRBD1. Germline assignment: CDR1 SGDLS and CDR2 YYNGEE. V shed 3 bases, J shed 1 base, and the junction held 6 bases outside the gene matches. The CDR3 runs to 15 residues. DNA for the CDR3: TGTGCCAGCAGCGGTACAGGGGCTACGAACACTGAAGCTTTCTTT. Translating gives CASSGTGATNTEAFF.

There are many counts of this clonotype. The chain joins TRBV9 to TRBJ2-2; 7 nucleotides align to TRBD2. The CDR3 runs to 17 residues. The germline gives CDR1 SGDLS, CDR2 YYNGEE. Unmatched junction bases numbered 11, after V lost 5 bases and J lost 1 base. CDR3: CASSRGAQRGNTGELFF. DNA of the CDR3: TGTGCCAGCAGTCGAGGGGCCCAGCGGGGGAACACCGGGGAGCTGTTTTTT.

There are many counts of this clonotype. The chain uses TRBV9 and TRBJ1-1; weak D call: TRBD1 (6 bases). This CDR3 comprises 14 residues. V shed 4 bases and J shed 4 bases, with 14 bases lying between them. CDR1 and CDR2 from the germline V gene are SGDLS and YYNGEE. The CDR3: CASSSGGGGTEAFF. The CDR3 DNA is TGTGCCAGCAGCTCCGGGGGAGGGGGCACTGAAGCTTTCTTT.

This clonotype was observed many times. V gene TRBV9 combines with J gene TRBJ1-2; TRBD1 matches 9 bases. V was clipped by 2 bases and J by 7 bases; unmatched bases: 9. Germline values: CDR1 SGDLS, CDR2 YYNGEE. This CDR3 is built from 15 residues. The CDR3 protein is CASSVGGGTGIGYTF. In DNA, the CDR3 is TGTGCCAGCAGCGTGGGTGGCGGGACAGGGATTGGCTACACCTTC. The full variable domain, completed using reference TRBV9 and TRBJ1-2, is DSGVTQTPKHLITATGQRVTLRCSPRSGDLSVYWYQQSLDQGLQFLIQYYNGEERAKGNILERFSAQQFPDLHSELNLSSLELGDSALYFCASSVGGGTGIGYTFGSGTRLTVV.

In this sample, this clonotype is medium-sized. The V and J genes are TRBV9 and TRBJ2-7; D is uncertain. V shed 4 bases and J shed 4 bases, with 12 bases lying between them. The CDR3 consists of 13 residues. Germline V gene data show CDR1 as SGDLS and CDR2 as YYNGEE. The CDR3 loop is CASSPALDYEQYF. The CDR3 nucleotides read TGTGCCAGCAGCCCCGCCTTAGATTACGAGCAGTACTTC.